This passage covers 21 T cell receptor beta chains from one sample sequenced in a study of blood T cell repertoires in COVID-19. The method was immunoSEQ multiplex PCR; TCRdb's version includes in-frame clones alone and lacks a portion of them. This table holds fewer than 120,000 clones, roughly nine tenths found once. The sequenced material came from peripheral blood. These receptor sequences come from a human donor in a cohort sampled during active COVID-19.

CDR3: CASSYEGAGTGELFF. DNA of the CDR3: TGTGCCAGCAGTTACGAGGGGGCGGGTACCGGGGAGCTGTTTTTT. This chain uses TRBV6-2 or TRBV6-3 with TRBJ2-2; 7 positions match TRBD1. CDR1 is MNHEY, CDR2 SVGEGT, per germline. CDR3 length: 15 residues. Trimming cost V 2 bases and J 5 bases; bases outside gene matches: 5.

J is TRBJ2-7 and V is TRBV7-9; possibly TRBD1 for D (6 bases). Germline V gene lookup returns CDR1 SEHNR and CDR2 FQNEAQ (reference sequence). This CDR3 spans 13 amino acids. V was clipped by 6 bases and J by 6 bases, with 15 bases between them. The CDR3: CASRERGYGEQYF. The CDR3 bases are TGTGCCAGCAGAGAGAGGGGGTATGGCGAGCAGTACTTC.

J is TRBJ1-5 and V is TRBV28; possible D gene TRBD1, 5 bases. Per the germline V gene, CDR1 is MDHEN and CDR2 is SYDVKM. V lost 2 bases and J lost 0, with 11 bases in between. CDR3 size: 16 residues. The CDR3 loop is CASSLPTEYSNQPQHF. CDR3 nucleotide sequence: TGTGCCAGCAGTTTACCGACAGAGTATAGCAATCAGCCCCAGCATTTT. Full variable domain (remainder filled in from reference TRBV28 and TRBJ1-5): DVKVTQSSRYLVKRTGEKVFLECVQDMDHENMFWYRQDPGLGLRLIYFSYDVKMKEKGDIPEGYSVSREKKERFSLILESASTNQTSMYLCASSLPTEYSNQPQHFGDGTRLSIL.

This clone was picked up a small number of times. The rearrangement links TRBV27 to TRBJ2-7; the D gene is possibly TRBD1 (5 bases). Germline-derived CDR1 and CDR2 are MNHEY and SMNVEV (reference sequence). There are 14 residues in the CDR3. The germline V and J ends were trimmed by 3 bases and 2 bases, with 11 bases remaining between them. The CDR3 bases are TGTGCCAGCAGTTTGGATCAGGGCCCCTACGAGCAGTACTTC. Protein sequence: CASSLDQGPYEQYF.

The CDR3 sequence: CASSQVEGVPQHF. CDR3 DNA: TGCGCCAGCAGCCAAGTTGAGGGGGTGCCCCAGCATTTT. The V gene is TRBV4-1, the J gene TRBJ1-5; D may be TRBD1 (6 bases). Trimming left V 1 base short and J 9 bases short, with 10 bases between. Germline CDR1 and CDR2: MGHRA and YSYEKL. This CDR3 has 13 amino acids.

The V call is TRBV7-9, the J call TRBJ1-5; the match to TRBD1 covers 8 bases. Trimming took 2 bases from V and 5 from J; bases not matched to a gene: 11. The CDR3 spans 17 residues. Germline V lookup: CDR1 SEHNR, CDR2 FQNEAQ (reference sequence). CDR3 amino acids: CASSLYPPPGGYQPQHF. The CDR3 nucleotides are TGTGCCAGCAGCTTATACCCCCCCCCAGGGGGCTATCAGCCCCAGCATTTT.

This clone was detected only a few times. CDR3 in DNA: TGTGCCAGCAGCTTAGATCAGGGAGGCCATGGCTACACCTTC. Protein product: CASSLDQGGHGYTF. V usage is TRBV7-6 and J usage is TRBJ1-2; D is possibly TRBD1 (5 bases). The CDR3 loop spans 14 amino acids. Germline V CDR1 and CDR2: SGHVS, FNYEAQ. Trimming removed 1 base at V and 6 bases at J, with 12 bases between.

This CDR3 reads CASSIGGGFNEQFF. The CDR3 DNA reads TGTGCCAGTAGTATAGGAGGAGGCTTCAATGAGCAGTTCTTC. The rearrangement uses TRBV19 and TRBJ2-1; possibly TRBD2 for D (5 bases). The V gene's germline CDR1 is LNHDA and CDR2 SQIVND (reference sequence). V lost 1 base and J 6 bases, leaving 10 bases between the germline ends. The CDR3 consists of 14 residues.

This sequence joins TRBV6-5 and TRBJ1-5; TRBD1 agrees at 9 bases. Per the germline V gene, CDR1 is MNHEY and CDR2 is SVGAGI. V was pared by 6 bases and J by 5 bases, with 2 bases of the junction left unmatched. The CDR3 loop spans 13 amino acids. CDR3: CASSWDRDQPQHF. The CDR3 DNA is TGTGCCAGCAGCTGGGACAGGGATCAGCCCCAGCATTTT.

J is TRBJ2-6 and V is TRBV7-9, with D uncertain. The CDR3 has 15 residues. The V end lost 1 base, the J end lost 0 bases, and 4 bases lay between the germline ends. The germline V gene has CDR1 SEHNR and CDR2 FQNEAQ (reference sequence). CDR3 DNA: TGTGCCAGCAGCTTAGATCTCTCTGGGGCCAACGTCCTGACTTTC. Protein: CASSLDLSGANVLTF.

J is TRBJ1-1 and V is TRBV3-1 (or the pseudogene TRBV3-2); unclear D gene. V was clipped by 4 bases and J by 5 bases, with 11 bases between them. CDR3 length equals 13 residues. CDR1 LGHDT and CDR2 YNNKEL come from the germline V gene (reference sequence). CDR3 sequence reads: CASSLVRATEAFF. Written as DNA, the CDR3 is TGTGCCAGCAGCCTTGTGAGGGCTACTGAAGCTTTCTTT.

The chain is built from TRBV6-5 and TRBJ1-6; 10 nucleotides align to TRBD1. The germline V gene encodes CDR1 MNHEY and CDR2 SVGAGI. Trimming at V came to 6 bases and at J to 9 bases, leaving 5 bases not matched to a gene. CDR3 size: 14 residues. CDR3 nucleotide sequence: TGTGCCAGCAGGGGACAGGGGATAGGTTCACCCCTCCACTTT. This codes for CASRGQGIGSPLHF.

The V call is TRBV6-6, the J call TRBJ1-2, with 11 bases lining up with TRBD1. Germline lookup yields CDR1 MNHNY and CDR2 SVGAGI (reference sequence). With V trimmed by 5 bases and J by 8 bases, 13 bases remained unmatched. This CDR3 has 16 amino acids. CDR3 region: CASSRGTGGGIGGYTF. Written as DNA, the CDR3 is TGTGCCAGCAGTCGAGGGACAGGGGGGGGCATAGGCGGCTACACCTTC.

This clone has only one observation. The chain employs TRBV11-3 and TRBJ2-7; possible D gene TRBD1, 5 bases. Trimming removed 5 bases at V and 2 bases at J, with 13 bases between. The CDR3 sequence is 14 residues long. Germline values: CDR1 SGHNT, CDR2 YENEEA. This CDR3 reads CASSPGHFAYEQYF. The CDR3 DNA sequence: TGTGCCAGCAGCCCCGGACACTTCGCCTACGAGCAGTACTTC.

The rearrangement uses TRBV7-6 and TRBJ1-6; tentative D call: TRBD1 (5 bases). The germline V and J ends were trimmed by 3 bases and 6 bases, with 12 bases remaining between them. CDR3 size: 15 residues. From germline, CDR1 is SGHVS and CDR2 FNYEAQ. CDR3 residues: CASSLSAGPNSPLHF. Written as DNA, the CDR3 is TGTGCCAGCAGCTTGTCCGCGGGACCTAATTCACCCCTCCACTTT.

The CDR3 DNA follows: TGTGCCAGCAGTTCCACAGGGTTCGGCGATTCACCCCTCCACTTT. Translated: CASSSTGFGDSPLHF. The chain employs TRBV28 and TRBJ1-6, with D maybe TRBD1 (6 bases). CDR1 MDHEN and CDR2 SYDVKM come from the germline V gene. The CDR3 loop spans 15 amino acids. V shed 4 bases and J shed 8 bases, with 15 bases lying between them.

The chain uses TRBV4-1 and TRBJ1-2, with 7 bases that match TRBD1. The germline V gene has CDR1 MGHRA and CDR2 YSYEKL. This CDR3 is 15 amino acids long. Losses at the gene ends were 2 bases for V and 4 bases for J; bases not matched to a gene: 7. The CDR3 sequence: CASSQNPGTVYGYTF. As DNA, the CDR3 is TGCGCCAGCAGCCAAAACCCCGGGACAGTCTATGGCTACACCTTC.

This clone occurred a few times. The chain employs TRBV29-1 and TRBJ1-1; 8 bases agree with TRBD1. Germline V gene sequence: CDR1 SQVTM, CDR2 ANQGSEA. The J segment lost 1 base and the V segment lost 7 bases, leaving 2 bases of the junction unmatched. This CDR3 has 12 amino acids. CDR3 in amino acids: CSGDRGNTEAFF. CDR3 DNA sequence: TGCAGCGGAGACAGGGGGAACACTGAAGCTTTCTTT.

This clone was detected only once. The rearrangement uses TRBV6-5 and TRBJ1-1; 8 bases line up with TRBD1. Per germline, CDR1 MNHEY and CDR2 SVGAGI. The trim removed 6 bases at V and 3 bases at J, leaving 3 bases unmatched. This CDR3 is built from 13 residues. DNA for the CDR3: TGTGCCAGCAGCAAGGACAGGGACACTGAAGCTTTCTTT. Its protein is CASSKDRDTEAFF.

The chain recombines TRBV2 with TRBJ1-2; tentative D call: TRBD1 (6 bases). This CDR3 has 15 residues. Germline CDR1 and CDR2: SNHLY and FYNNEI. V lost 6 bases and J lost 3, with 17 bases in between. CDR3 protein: CASSQIRDTDYGYTF. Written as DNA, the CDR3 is TGTGCCAGCAGCCAGATCCGGGACACTGACTATGGCTACACCTTC.

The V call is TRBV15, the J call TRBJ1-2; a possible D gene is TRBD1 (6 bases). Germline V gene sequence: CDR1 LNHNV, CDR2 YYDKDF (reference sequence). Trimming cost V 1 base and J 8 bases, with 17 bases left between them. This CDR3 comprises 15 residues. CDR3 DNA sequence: TGTGCCACCAGCAGAGGGACAGAACCCCTGGGAGGCTACACCTTC. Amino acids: CATSRGTEPLGGYTF.